This T cell receptor (beta chain) was sequenced during a study of T cell responses to AZD1222 COVID-19 vaccine. Overall study findings and caveats: Repertoires were obtained only post-peak T cell response. A rise in Spike-specific TCR breadth and depth followed two AZD1222 doses.

TCRdb's copy holds only in-frame clones and misses some; the assay was immunoSEQ multiplex PCR. The sample lists about 59,000 clones; around 83% were seen once. For this clone: Its specificity is not known.

The CDR3 covers 12 residues. The ends were cut back, 4 bases at V and 7 bases at J, with 9 bases in the middle. Germline V lookup: CDR1 SGDLS, CDR2 YYNGEE. The sample was peripheral blood, taken on day 0 of AZD1222 vaccination. This receptor was obtained from an adult in good health. The V and J genes are TRBV9 and TRBJ2-1; D may be TRBD1 or TRBD2 (5 bases each). This CDR3 reads CASSPWGNEQFF. CDR3 in DNA: TGTGCCAGCAGCCCTTGGGGGAATGAGCAGTTCTTC.